This T cell receptor beta chain was retrieved from a study of shared clonotypes between healthy human individuals. The data were produced by immunoSEQ multiplex PCR, yet TCRdb's version contains in-frame clones alone and is incomplete. The repertoire consists of about 680,000 clones, with approximately 74% occurring once and the leading ten covering 1.5% to 2%. The CDR3 loop spans 15 amino acids. Per the germline V gene, CDR1 is SGHRS and CDR2 is YFSETQ. The germline V and J ends were trimmed by 0 bases and 0 bases, with 7 bases remaining between them. Of note for this clone: Antigen: not known. This sample also contains other DNA sequences that code for the same CDR3.

Study-wide points: A generally larger estimated richness was seen in naive subsets than in memory subsets.

The sample taken for sequencing was memory CD4+ T cells sorted from blood. Subset defined: CD45RA-negative fraction. The rearrangement joins TRBV5-1 to TRBJ1-3; D uncertain. The receptor comes from a woman in her twenties or thirties in good health. This chain's CDR3 is CASSLGQISGNTIYF. The CDR3 DNA reads as TGCGCCAGCAGCTTGGGGCAGATCTCTGGAAACACCATATATTTT.